This is a list of T cell receptor beta chains from one sample in a study of cytomegalovirus exposure and HLA in healthy donors. Produced via immunoSEQ multiplex PCR; TCRdb's table is partial and in-frame only. The table shows approximately 120,000 clones, with roughly 87% occurring only once. The source material was PBMCs. The receptors here all came from a woman younger than 35 in good health and CMV-seronegative. Both conserved end residues are part of each CDR3. A D gene is named only where the DNA matches it firmly. Size is omitted from some rows. Given values are once, few, many or a class for expanded clones.

J: TRBJ1-3
size: .
D: .
V: TRBV28
CDR3: CASSWRGGNTIYF
DNA: TGTGCCAGCAGTTGGAGGGGTGGAAACACCATATATTTT

J: TRBJ2-3
size: once
D: .
V: TRBV6-1
CDR3: CASSEKQGMTQYF
DNA: TGTGCCAGCAGTGAAAAGCAGGGGATGACGCAGTATTTT

J: TRBJ1-3
size: .
D: .
V: TRBV5-6
CDR3: CASSRKTVHSGNTIYF
DNA: TGTGCCAGCAGCCGTAAAACAGTGCACTCTGGAAACACCATATATTTT

J: TRBJ1-2
size: once
D: TRBD1
V: TRBV28
CDR3: CASSLGQGYLGGYTF
DNA: TGTGCCAGCAGTTTAGGACAGGGTTATCTCGGTGGCTACACCTTC

J: TRBJ2-1
size: .
D: TRBD1
V: TRBV7-9
CDR3: CASSFPDRGTDNEQFF
DNA: TGTGCCAGCAGCTTCCCAGACAGGGGTACTGACAATGAGCAGTTCTTC

J: TRBJ2-7
size: once
D: .
V: TRBV28
CDR3: CASSLFPSSYEQYF
DNA: TGTGCCAGCAGTTTATTCCCCTCCTCCTACGAGCAGTACTTC

J: TRBJ1-2
size: .
D: .
V: TRBV11-3
CDR3: CASSLDSRGTNGYTF
DNA: TGTGCCAGCAGCTTAGATTCGCGGGGAACGAATGGCTACACCTTC

J: TRBJ1-5
size: .
D: TRBD1
V: TRBV7-8
CDR3: CASSLAGQGRSNQPQHF
DNA: TGTGCCAGCAGCTTGGCGGGACAGGGGCGTAGCAATCAGCCCCAGCATTTT

J: TRBJ2-2
size: .
D: .
V: TRBV18
CDR3: CASSPLTGNTGELFF
DNA: TGTGCCAGCTCACCACTAACGGGGAACACCGGGGAGCTGTTTTTT

J: TRBJ2-7
size: .
D: .
V: TRBV21-1
CDR3: CASRASSYEQYF
DNA: TGTGCCAGCAGGGCCAGCTCCTACGAGCAGTACTTC

J: TRBJ2-5
size: .
D: .
V: TRBV28
CDR3: CASSLDSRETQYF
DNA: TGTGCCAGCAGCCTGGACAGTCGGGAGACCCAGTACTTC

J: TRBJ1-3
size: .
D: .
V: TRBV19
CDR3: CASRTDSGNTIYF
DNA: TGTGCCAGTCGGACAGATTCTGGAAACACCATATATTTT

J: TRBJ2-1
size: .
D: TRBD1
V: TRBV5-1
CDR3: CASSSRQGWDNEQFF
DNA: TGCGCCAGCAGCTCACGACAGGGATGGGACAATGAGCAGTTCTTC

J: TRBJ2-7
size: once
D: .
V: TRBV6-1
CDR3: CASSDEGEQYF
DNA: TGTGCCAGCAGTGACGAGGGAGAGCAGTACTTC

J: TRBJ1-3
size: .
D: .
V: TRBV7-6
CDR3: CASSQMGGNTIYF
DNA: TGTGCCAGCAGCCAGATGGGCGGAAACACCATATATTTT

J: TRBJ2-2
size: .
D: TRBD2
V: TRBV30
CDR3: CAWSVGSAGGTGELFF
DNA: TGTGCCTGGAGTGTGGGCTCCGCGGGGGGCACCGGGGAGCTGTTTTTT

J: TRBJ1-2
size: .
D: .
V: TRBV27
CDR3: CASSLGPGVSLNDYGYTF
DNA: TGTGCCAGCAGCCTAGGGCCAGGGGTGAGCCTCAACGACTATGGCTACACCTTC

J: TRBJ2-1
size: .
D: TRBD1
V: TRBV19
CDR3: CASSIDAPGQGLNEQFF
DNA: TGTGCCAGTAGTATAGACGCGCCGGGACAGGGACTCAATGAGCAGTTCTTC

J: TRBJ1-2
size: few
D: TRBD1
V: TRBV19
CDR3: CASSIVWGQGANGYTF
DNA: TGTGCCAGTAGTATAGTTTGGGGACAGGGGGCGAATGGCTACACCTTC

J: TRBJ2-2
size: .
D: TRBD1
V: TRBV4-1
CDR3: CASSLAGQGSTGELFF
DNA: TGCGCCAGCAGCCTCGCAGGACAGGGGAGCACCGGGGAGCTGTTTTTT

J: TRBJ2-2
size: .
D: TRBD1
V: TRBV11-3
CDR3: CASSLGRWDRGTGELFF
DNA: TGTGCCAGCAGCTTAGGTCGTTGGGACAGGGGCACCGGGGAGCTGTTTTTT

J: TRBJ2-7
size: once
D: .
V: TRBV27
CDR3: CASSSGTRSKFYEQYF
DNA: TGTGCCAGCAGTTCGGGGACAAGGTCTAAATTTTACGAGCAGTACTTC

J: TRBJ2-5
size: .
D: TRBD1
V: TRBV27
CDR3: CASRRDRVQETQYF
DNA: TGTGCCAGCAGGAGGGACAGGGTCCAAGAGACCCAGTACTTC

J: TRBJ1-5
size: .
D: .
V: TRBV7-2
CDR3: CASSLAGLSFSHQPQHF
DNA: TGTGCCAGCAGCTTAGCAGGCCTCTCCTTTAGCCATCAGCCCCAGCATTTT

J: TRBJ2-1
size: .
D: .
V: TRBV5-1
CDR3: CASSWASNEQFF
DNA: TGCGCCAGCAGCTGGGCGTCCAATGAGCAGTTCTTC

J: TRBJ2-1
size: .
D: .
V: TRBV9
CDR3: CASSVGWGRENEQFF
DNA: TGTGCCAGCAGCGTAGGGTGGGGGCGTGAAAATGAGCAGTTCTTC

J: TRBJ1-2
size: .
D: .
V: TRBV7-9
CDR3: CASSFEGYGYTF
DNA: TGTGCCAGCAGCTTTGAGGGCTATGGCTACACCTTC

J: TRBJ2-5
size: .
D: TRBD2
V: TRBV7-2
CDR3: CASSTGSAGAWETQYF
DNA: TGTGCCAGCAGCACGGGTAGCGCGGGAGCCTGGGAGACCCAGTACTTC

J: TRBJ1-5
size: .
D: .
V: TRBV15
CDR3: CATSRDRGIQPQHF
DNA: TGTGCCACCAGCAGAGATCGAGGGATCCAGCCCCAGCATTTT

J: TRBJ2-1
size: .
D: .
V: TRBV5-4
CDR3: CASGPRDNTYNEQFF
DNA: TGTGCCAGCGGCCCCCGGGACAACACCTACAATGAGCAGTTCTTC

J: TRBJ1-1
size: .
D: TRBD1
V: TRBV10-1
CDR3: CASSYFQDRGGTEAFF
DNA: TGCGCCAGCAGCTACTTCCAGGACAGGGGAGGCACTGAAGCTTTCTTT

J: TRBJ1-1
size: .
D: .
V: TRBV6-5
CDR3: CASSLPRAGTEAFF
DNA: TGTGCCAGCAGTCTGCCTAGGGCGGGCACTGAAGCTTTCTTT

J: TRBJ1-3
size: .
D: .
V: TRBV15
CDR3: CATSTGVAENTIYF
DNA: TGTGCCACCAGCACCGGGGTAGCTGAAAACACCATATATTTT

J: TRBJ2-3
size: .
D: TRBD2
V: TRBV4-1
CDR3: CASSQSVLTSRTDTQYF
DNA: TGCGCCAGCAGCCAATCCGTCCTGACTAGCCGTACAGATACGCAGTATTTT

J: TRBJ2-5
size: .
D: .
V: TRBV29-1
CDR3: CSVPGFPAQETQYF
DNA: TGCAGCGTACCAGGGTTTCCAGCCCAAGAGACCCAGTACTTC

J: TRBJ1-2
size: .
D: TRBD1
V: TRBV19
CDR3: CASSTPGTATNYGYTF
DNA: TGTGCCAGTAGTACTCCCGGGACAGCAACTAACTATGGCTACACCTTC

J: TRBJ2-3
size: .
D: .
V: TRBV18
CDR3: CASSPPAPEDTQYF
DNA: TGTGCCAGCTCACCACCGGCTCCGGAGGATACGCAGTATTTT

J: TRBJ2-1
size: .
D: .
V: TRBV4-3
CDR3: CASSQGAGTYNEQFF
DNA: TGCGCCAGCAGCCAAGGGGCGGGGACGTACAATGAGCAGTTCTTC

J: TRBJ1-1
size: .
D: .
V: TRBV7-8
CDR3: CASSLRGGDTEAFF
DNA: TGTGCCAGCAGCTTGCGGGGAGGGGACACTGAAGCTTTCTTT

J: TRBJ1-6
size: .
D: .
V: TRBV6-5
CDR3: CASSREGNSPLHF
DNA: TGTGCCAGCAGTAGAGAGGGTAATTCACCCCTCCACTTT

J: TRBJ2-3
size: .
D: .
V: TRBV29-1
CDR3: CSVSITPEGTQYF
DNA: TGCAGCGTTTCAATCACTCCGGAGGGTACGCAGTATTTT

J: TRBJ1-2
size: .
D: TRBD1
V: TRBV25-1
CDR3: CASSIQGANYGYTF
DNA: TGTGCCAGCAGCATCCAGGGGGCTAACTATGGCTACACCTTC

J: TRBJ1-1
size: .
D: TRBD1
V: TRBV11-3
CDR3: CASSSGTGGEAFF
DNA: TGTGCCAGCAGCTCTGGGACAGGCGGTGAAGCTTTCTTT

J: TRBJ1-5
size: .
D: .
V: TRBV7-2
CDR3: CASSVDSSQHQPQHF
DNA: TGTGCCAGCAGCGTCGACTCGTCCCAACATCAGCCCCAGCATTTT

J: TRBJ2-3
size: .
D: .
V: TRBV6-6
CDR3: CASSYSMAESTDTQYF
DNA: TGTGCCAGCAGTTACTCGATGGCGGAAAGCACAGATACGCAGTATTTT

J: TRBJ1-6
size: few
D: .
V: TRBV27
CDR3: CASSPRGGSPLHF
DNA: TGTGCCAGCAGTCCACGGGGGGGATCACCCCTCCACTTT

J: TRBJ1-4
size: .
D: .
V: TRBV29-1
CDR3: CSVNGGTTNEKLFF
DNA: TGCAGCGTCAACGGGGGGACCACTAATGAAAAACTGTTTTTT

J: TRBJ1-4
size: .
D: TRBD1
V: TRBV15
CDR3: CATSQRQGLNEKLFF
DNA: TGTGCCACCAGCCAACGACAGGGGCTTAATGAAAAACTGTTTTTT

J: TRBJ1-2
size: .
D: .
V: TRBV28
CDR3: CASSPTLGERRSYGYTF
DNA: TGTGCCAGCAGTCCCACCCTTGGGGAGAGAAGGTCCTATGGCTACACCTTC

J: TRBJ2-3
size: .
D: .
V: TRBV9
CDR3: CASSGKTGGLDTQYF
DNA: TGTGCCAGCAGCGGTAAGACGGGTGGTTTGGATACGCAGTATTTT

J: TRBJ2-5
size: .
D: TRBD1
V: TRBV28
CDR3: CASSLWGQGGSETQYF
DNA: TGTGCCAGCAGTTTATGGGGACAGGGTGGTAGCGAGACCCAGTACTTC

J: TRBJ1-1
size: .
D: TRBD1
V: TRBV29-1
CDR3: CSVETGGPEAFF
DNA: TGCAGCGTCGAGACAGGGGGCCCTGAAGCTTTCTTT